This entry is about one TCR beta chain. Its matching antigen is unknown. This record comes from a study of neoadjuvant nivolumab and ipilimumab in lung cancer. Study-wide findings and caveats: Resected-tumor TCR richness correlated positively with pretherapy blood richness. TCR receptors were sequenced in few samples. Only two of four nivolumab-treated tumors gained richness and clonality by surgery. TCR richness and clonality were higher in tumors than adjacent uninvolved lung.

The V end lost 4 bases, the J end lost 3 bases, and 8 bases lay between the germline ends. Per the germline V gene, CDR1 is SGHNT and CDR2 is YYREEE (reference sequence). CDR3 size: 12 residues. Assay used: immunoSEQ multiplex PCR; TCRdb lists only in-frame clones, some missing. The table includes roughly 28,000 clones, 83% detected once. The source was tumor tissue, collected after neoadjuvant nivolumab, alone or with ipilimumab, at or shortly before surgery. This sequence was found in an adult with non-small cell lung cancer. The chain recombines TRBV5-4 with TRBJ2-7; D is tentatively TRBD1 or TRBD2 (5 bases each). DNA for the CDR3: TGTGCCAGCAGCCGGGACCTCTACGAGCAGTACTTC. This gives the protein CASSRDLYEQYF.